This is a list of T cell receptor beta chains from one sample in a study of technical replicates of blood from a handful of donors. This table comes from immunoSEQ multiplex PCR, and its TCRdb copy is limited to in-frame clones, with some not included. The sample records 62,000 or so clones, around 90% being singletons. Sequenced input: PBMCs. These receptors all stem from a human donor in good health. Some clones in this sample may be carry-over from other donors' samples. The CDR3 runs from the conserved cysteine through the conserved F or W. A D gene is named only where the DNA matches it firmly. Clone size is given for some rows only: seen once, a few or many times, or a class if the clone is expanded.

size: .; V: TRBV6-1; J: TRBJ1-3; length: 15; D: .; CDR3: CASSGGLSSGNTIYF; DNA: TGTGCCAGCAGTGGAGGACTCAGCTCTGGAAACACCATATATTTT
size: .; V: TRBV5-4; J: TRBJ1-1; length: 13; D: TRBD1; CDR3: CASSLGQGAEAFF; DNA: TGTGCCAGCAGCCTAGGACAGGGGGCTGAAGCTTTCTTT
size: once; V: TRBV4-1; J: TRBJ2-5; length: 13; D: TRBD1; CDR3: CASSQRQGETQYF; DNA: TGCGCCAGCAGCCAACGACAGGGAGAGACCCAGTACTTC
size: .; V: TRBV7-9; J: TRBJ2-5; length: 15; D: TRBD2; CDR3: CASSLRLAGQETQYF; DNA: TGTGCCAGCAGCCTACGGCTAGCGGGGCAAGAGACCCAGTACTTC
size: .; V: TRBV27; J: TRBJ1-4; length: 15; D: TRBD1; CDR3: CASGYQTGGDEKLFF; DNA: TGTGCCAGCGGCTATCAAACAGGGGGAGATGAAAAACTGTTTTTT
size: .; V: TRBV7-9; J: TRBJ1-1; length: 16; D: TRBD1; CDR3: CASSLEPGQGSTEAFF; DNA: TGTGCCAGCAGCCTAGAACCGGGACAGGGAAGCACTGAAGCTTTCTTT
size: .; V: TRBV13; J: TRBJ2-7; length: 15; D: .; CDR3: CASSFYRESSYEQYF; DNA: TGTGCCAGCAGCTTCTACAGGGAAAGCTCCTACGAGCAGTACTTC
size: .; V: TRBV30; J: TRBJ2-3; length: 15; D: TRBD2; CDR3: CAWSVLAGVGDTQYF; DNA: TGTGCCTGGAGTGTACTAGCGGGAGTGGGAGATACGCAGTATTTT
size: .; V: TRBV5-6; J: TRBJ1-2; length: 16; D: .; CDR3: CASSPLTATLDYGYTF; DNA: TGTGCCAGCAGCCCTTTGACAGCGACCCTTGACTATGGCTACACCTTC
size: .; V: TRBV6-1; J: TRBJ1-2; length: 14; D: TRBD1; CDR3: CASSELGTGDGVTF; DNA: TGTGCCAGCAGTGAACTTGGGACAGGGGACGGTGTGACCTTC
size: .; V: TRBV11-3; J: TRBJ1-2; length: 15; D: TRBD1; CDR3: CASSLAGTGVYGYTF; DNA: TGTGCCAGCAGCTTAGCCGGGACAGGCGTCTATGGCTACACCTTC
size: .; V: TRBV10-3; J: TRBJ1-3; length: 15; D: .; CDR3: CAISEFAGAGNTIYF; DNA: TGTGCCATCAGTGAGTTCGCAGGGGCTGGAAACACCATATATTTT
size: .; V: TRBV15; J: TRBJ1-2; length: 14; D: .; CDR3: CATSSAFQGFGYTF; DNA: TGTGCCACCAGCAGTGCCTTCCAGGGTTTTGGCTACACCTTC
size: .; V: TRBV2; J: TRBJ1-3; length: 15; D: .; CDR3: CASSADGGSGNTIYF; DNA: TGTGCCAGCAGTGCGGACGGAGGCTCTGGAAACACCATATATTTT
size: once; V: TRBV6-5; J: TRBJ2-5; length: 14; D: .; CDR3: CASSYSYSGETQYF; DNA: TGTGCCAGCAGTTACTCGTACTCCGGGGAGACCCAGTACTTC
size: .; V: TRBV10-3; J: TRBJ2-2; length: 14; D: TRBD1; CDR3: CAGSQRTGTGELFF; DNA: TGTGCCGGCAGCCAGAGGACAGGGACCGGGGAGCTGTTTTTT
size: .; V: TRBV27; J: TRBJ1-2; length: 15; D: .; CDR3: CASSPRAGAGVGYTF; DNA: TGTGCCAGCAGTCCGCGGGCAGGTGCAGGGGTTGGCTACACCTTC
size: .; V: TRBV7-9; J: TRBJ2-2; length: 13; D: .; CDR3: CASSLAGSGELFF; DNA: TGTGCCAGCAGCTTAGCGGGGAGCGGGGAGCTGTTTTTT
size: .; V: TRBV6-5; J: TRBJ2-6; length: 14; D: .; CDR3: CASSYSLGANVLTF; DNA: TGTGCCAGCAGTTACTCCCTAGGGGCCAACGTCCTGACTTTC
size: .; V: TRBV6-1; J: TRBJ2-3; length: 16; D: .; CDR3: CASSEAWVASTDTQYF; DNA: TGTGCCAGCAGTGAAGCTTGGGTAGCCAGCACAGATACGCAGTATTTT
size: .; V: TRBV11-3; J: TRBJ2-2; length: 15; D: .; CDR3: CASSVDQKGTGELFF; DNA: TGTGCCAGCAGCGTCGACCAGAAGGGGACCGGGGAGCTGTTTTTT
size: .; V: TRBV5-1; J: TRBJ2-3; length: 15; D: .; CDR3: CASSLAGNYGDTQYF; DNA: TGCGCCAGCAGCTTGGCGGGGAATTATGGAGATACGCAGTATTTT
size: .; V: TRBV4-3; J: TRBJ2-2; length: 16; D: .; CDR3: CASSQAVGTNTGELFF; DNA: TGCGCCAGCAGCCAGGCCGTGGGCACAAACACCGGGGAGCTGTTTTTT
size: .; V: TRBV4-1; J: TRBJ2-2; length: 16; D: .; CDR3: CASSQDGGARVGELFF; DNA: TGCGCCAGCAGCCAAGATGGAGGCGCTCGGGTCGGGGAGCTGTTTTTT
size: .; V: TRBV19; J: TRBJ2-7; length: 13; D: .; CDR3: CASRDIPAYEQYF; DNA: TGTGCCAGTAGGGACATTCCCGCCTACGAGCAGTACTTC
size: .; V: TRBV4-3; J: TRBJ2-1; length: 13; D: .; CDR3: CASSPIGGGEQFF; DNA: TGCGCCAGCAGCCCCATTGGAGGCGGTGAGCAGTTCTTC
size: .; V: TRBV2; J: TRBJ2-3; length: 14; D: TRBD1; CDR3: CASGQGLTTDTQYF; DNA: TGTGCCAGCGGACAGGGGCTAACGACAGATACGCAGTATTTT
size: .; V: TRBV4-2; J: TRBJ2-3; length: 18; D: TRBD2; CDR3: CASSQDLASGGLGHTQYF; DNA: TGTGCCAGCAGCCAAGATCTAGCTAGCGGGGGACTCGGCCATACGCAGTATTTT
size: .; V: TRBV27; J: TRBJ2-7; length: 14; D: TRBD1; CDR3: CASSSPDRAHEQYF; DNA: TGTGCCAGCAGTTCCCCGGACAGGGCCCACGAGCAGTACTTC
size: .; V: TRBV19; J: TRBJ2-2; length: 16; D: TRBD2; CDR3: CASSTLGLADTGELFF; DNA: TGTGCCAGTAGTACCCTGGGACTAGCGGACACCGGGGAGCTGTTTTTT
size: .; V: TRBV15; J: TRBJ2-2; length: 14; D: TRBD2; CDR3: CATYAGGQAGELFF; DNA: TGTGCCACCTATGCGGGGGGGCAGGCCGGGGAGCTGTTTTTT
size: .; V: TRBV5-1; J: TRBJ1-1; length: 15; D: .; CDR3: CASSLSPTVNTEAFF; DNA: TGCGCCAGCAGCTTGTCTCCGACAGTGAACACTGAAGCTTTCTTT
size: .; V: TRBV5-1; J: TRBJ1-3; length: 14; D: .; CDR3: CASSLESGVNTIYF; DNA: TGCGCCAGCAGCTTGGAGTCAGGGGTGAACACCATATATTTT
size: .; V: TRBV30; J: TRBJ1-2; length: 12; D: .; CDR3: CAWSVGPGGYTF; DNA: TGTGCCTGGAGTGTGGGGCCCGGAGGCTACACCTTC
size: .; V: TRBV29-1; J: TRBJ2-1; length: 13; D: TRBD2; CDR3: CSVEELAGDEQFF; DNA: TGCAGCGTTGAAGAGTTAGCGGGCGATGAGCAGTTCTTC
size: .; V: TRBV5-1; J: TRBJ2-3; length: 15; D: TRBD1; CDR3: CASSLEGQVTDTQYF; DNA: TGCGCCAGCAGCTTGGAGGGACAGGTGACAGATACGCAGTATTTT
size: .; V: TRBV10-3; J: TRBJ2-7; length: 12; D: .; CDR3: CATGLQVPEQYF; DNA: TGTGCCACCGGTCTTCAGGTCCCCGAGCAGTACTTC
size: few; V: TRBV13; J: TRBJ2-7; length: 15; D: TRBD1; CDR3: CASSSTGTGAYEQYF; DNA: TGTGCCAGCAGCTCAACCGGGACAGGGGCATACGAGCAGTACTTC
size: .; V: TRBV4-1; J: TRBJ2-7; length: 15; D: TRBD1; CDR3: CASSQGPTGSYEQYF; DNA: TGCGCCAGCAGCCAAGGCCCGACAGGGTCCTACGAGCAGTACTTC
size: .; V: TRBV5-6; J: TRBJ2-3; length: 15; D: TRBD1; CDR3: CASSNRGQGTDTQYF; DNA: TGTGCCAGCAGCAACAGGGGGCAGGGCACAGATACGCAGTATTTT
size: .; V: TRBV6-1; J: TRBJ2-6; length: 15; D: .; CDR3: CASSVEGTGANVLTF; DNA: TGTGCCAGCAGTGTGGAGGGTACTGGGGCCAACGTCCTGACTTTC
size: .; V: TRBV4-1; J: TRBJ2-1; length: 18; D: TRBD2; CDR3: CASSQGAGPLTPYNEQFF; DNA: TGCGCCAGCAGCCAAGGAGCGGGGCCCCTCACTCCTTACAATGAGCAGTTCTTC
size: .; V: TRBV4-2; J: TRBJ2-1; length: 15; D: .; CDR3: CASSQDRSGKNEQFF; DNA: TGTGCCAGCAGCCAAGACCGATCAGGGAAGAATGAGCAGTTCTTC
size: once; V: TRBV30; J: TRBJ2-5; length: 13; D: .; CDR3: CAWTEAVGETQYF; DNA: TGTGCCTGGACTGAAGCGGTGGGAGAGACCCAGTACTTC
size: .; V: TRBV7-2; J: TRBJ2-4; length: 17; D: TRBD2; CDR3: CASSPEASGVTKNIQYF; DNA: TGTGCCAGCAGCCCCGAGGCTAGCGGAGTGACCAAAAACATTCAGTACTTC
size: .; V: TRBV7-8; J: TRBJ2-7; length: 13; D: TRBD2; CDR3: CASSSRTSYEQYF; DNA: TGTGCCAGCAGCTCCCGGACTAGCTACGAGCAGTACTTC
size: .; V: TRBV18; J: TRBJ2-1; length: 15; D: TRBD2; CDR3: CASFATSGVRNEQFF; DNA: TGTGCCAGCTTCGCCACTAGCGGAGTGAGGAATGAGCAGTTCTTC
size: once; V: TRBV4-2; J: TRBJ1-5; length: 14; D: .; CDR3: CASSQGQGNQPQHF; DNA: TGTGCCAGCAGCCAAGGACAGGGCAATCAGCCCCAGCATTTT
size: .; V: TRBV7-9; J: TRBJ2-5; length: 17; D: TRBD2; CDR3: CASSPPGSGEFQGTQYF; DNA: TGTGCCAGCAGCCCCCCTGGTAGCGGGGAGTTCCAAGGGACCCAGTACTTC
size: once; V: TRBV7-9; J: TRBJ1-1; length: 15; D: .; CDR3: CASSLGAEVDTEAFF; DNA: TGTGCCAGCAGCTTAGGGGCGGAGGTTGACACTGAAGCTTTCTTT
size: once; V: TRBV7-2; J: TRBJ1-1; length: 14; D: TRBD1; CDR3: CASSSGGVNTEAFF; DNA: TGTGCCAGCAGCTCAGGGGGCGTGAACACTGAAGCTTTCTTT
size: .; V: TRBV7-9; J: TRBJ1-3; length: 15; D: .; CDR3: CASSPAGARGNTIYF; DNA: TGTGCCAGCAGCCCCGCGGGGGCGCGCGGAAACACCATATATTTT
size: once; V: TRBV6-5; J: TRBJ2-1; length: 14; D: .; CDR3: CASSPTVGGTEQFF; DNA: TGTGCCAGCAGCCCCACCGTTGGGGGCACTGAGCAGTTCTTC
size: .; V: TRBV30; J: TRBJ2-1; length: 16; D: TRBD1; CDR3: CAWSVTGQGSYNEQFF; DNA: TGTGCCTGGAGTGTAACTGGACAGGGGTCCTACAATGAGCAGTTCTTC
size: .; V: TRBV13; J: TRBJ2-7; length: 14; D: .; CDR3: CASSLGARSYEQYF; DNA: TGTGCCAGCAGCTTAGGGGCTAGATCCTACGAGCAGTACTTC